This T cell receptor beta chain stems from a study of blood T cell repertoires in COVID-19. For the study at large: The origin of the acute and convalescent COVID-19 samples was the United States, Italy and Spain. The cDNA or gDNA used as material had been derived from T cells, B-cell-depleted T cells, or PBMCs.

Original methodology: From reference gene primer amplification, estimates of nucleated cell counts were derived. Generated by immunoSEQ multiplex PCR, the TCRdb table keeps only in-frame clones and is missing some. V, J and clone size are taken as reported in that table, and D and trimming were inferred from the DNA itself. The table records tens of thousands of clones, roughly 85% of them present only once. Germline V gene lookup returns CDR1 SGHNT and CDR2 YENEEA. The ends lost 8 bases at V and 1 base at J; junction bases unmatched: 3. The CDR3 is 14 residues long. This clone has just a few counts. Sequencing used peripheral blood. The sequence came from an older woman with active COVID-19. The rearrangement uses TRBV11-3 and TRBJ2-2; 8 positions match TRBD2. CDR3 loop: CASSAGVNTGELFF. The CDR3 region has the DNA TGTGCCAGCTCAGCGGGGGTGAACACCGGGGAGCTGTTTTTT.